The 17 T cell receptor beta chains below all came from one sample that was sequenced in a study of cytomegalovirus exposure and HLA in healthy donors. In the PCR, 60 Vbeta and 13 Jbeta primers were used. The method was immunoSEQ multiplex PCR; TCRdb's version includes in-frame clones alone and lacks a portion of them. Across about 120,000 clones, the top ten clones capture under 7% of the sample. Input material: PBMCs. These receptors originate from a man aged 35-49 years in good health and CMV-seropositive.

The rearrangement joins TRBV21-1 to TRBJ2-7; the table's D call TRBD2 went unverified against the DNA. TRBV21-1 is given as a pseudogene. The CDR3 extends over 12 amino acids. CDR3 nucleotides: TGTGCCAGCAGCATACGAGGCCCCGAGCAGTACTTC. Translating it yields CASSIRGPEQYF.

The chain uses TRBV10-2 and TRBJ2-1; no reliable D call. The CDR3 consists of 13 residues. Trimming left V 2 bases short and J 7 bases short, with 9 bases between. Per germline, CDR1 WSHSY and CDR2 SAAADI. CDR3 region: CASSEARKNEQFF. DNA for the CDR3: TGCGCCAGCAGTGAGGCCAGGAAAAATGAGCAGTTCTTC.

The rearrangement joins TRBV5-1 to TRBJ1-1; D gene ambiguous. CDR1 and CDR2 from the germline V gene are SGHRS and YFSETQ. This CDR3 is built from 12 residues. The germline V and J ends were trimmed by 1 base and 10 bases, with 11 bases remaining between them. In DNA form, the CDR3 reads TGCGCCAGCAGCTTGTTAGGATCGGGAGCTTTCTTT. It specifies CASSLLGSGAFF.

The chain uses TRBV19 and TRBJ2-1; D is undetermined. Trimming pared 3 bases from V and 0 bases from J, leaving 9 bases between. In germline, CDR1 is LNHDA, CDR2 SQIVND (reference sequence). This CDR3 region has 15 residues. Here the CDR3 DNA reads TGTGCCAGTAGTATCTCAGCGCCCTCCTACAATGAGCAGTTCTTC. Translation gives CASSISAPSYNEQFF.

The gene calls are TRBV4-1 and TRBJ1-4; maybe TRBD1 (6 bases). The CDR3 runs to 18 residues. Germline values: CDR1 MGHRA, CDR2 YSYEKL. Trimming removed 4 bases from V and 0 bases from J, with 18 bases in between. The CDR3 bases are TGCGCCAGCAGCCCCGGGGCAGGGGCTCGAGCAACTAATGAAAAACTGTTTTTT. Its protein is CASSPGAGARATNEKLFF.

This chain links TRBV19 with TRBJ2-3; D may be TRBD1 (6 bases). Germline values: CDR1 LNHDA, CDR2 SQIVND (reference sequence). The CDR3 length is 13 residues. Deletions cut 8 bases from V and 2 bases from J, with 11 bases between. CDR3 loop: CASGGVDTDTQYF. The CDR3 DNA sequence: TGTGCCAGTGGGGGCGTCGACACAGATACGCAGTATTTT.

V and J are TRBV6-6 and TRBJ2-1; 7 bases are a match to TRBD2. The CDR3 is 16 amino acids. CDR1 and CDR2 from the germline V gene are MNHNY and SVGAGI (reference sequence). In nucleotides, the CDR3 is TGTGGTCGACTTCAGAGGGGAGGGCCCTCCTACAATGAGCAGTTCTTC. Translating it yields CGRLQRGGPSYNEQFF.

The chain links TRBV18 to TRBJ2-1; D might be TRBD1 (6 bases). The V and J ends lost 3 bases and 5 bases respectively, with 14 bases between them. Germline V gene lookup returns CDR1 KGHSH and CDR2 LQKENI. The CDR3 length is 15 residues. The CDR3 DNA reads as TGTGCCAGCTCACCCCGGGACAAAGTGAACAATGAGCAGTTCTTC. This gives the protein CASSPRDKVNNEQFF.

This chain uses TRBV6-1 with TRBJ1-3, with no clear D. Trimming took off 4 bases at V and 4 bases at J, with 11 bases between the two ends. The CDR3 loop spans 14 amino acids. Germline V CDR1 and CDR2: MNHNS, SASEGT. This chain's CDR3 is CASSGGTTGNTIYF. For the CDR3, the DNA is TGTGCCAGCAGTGGAGGAACTACGGGAAACACCATATATTTT.

The chain combines TRBV4-1 with TRBJ1-6; D is undetermined. Germline V CDR1 and CDR2: MGHRA, YSYEKL. The CDR3 runs to 17 residues. Trimming took off 3 bases at V and 1 base at J, with 13 bases between the two ends. The CDR3 DNA follows: TGCGCCAGCAGCCATCGATGGGCGGGTTCCTATAATTCACCCCTCCACTTT. It specifies CASSHRWAGSYNSPLHF.

The rearrangement links TRBV5-1 to TRBJ2-7; 12 bases are a match to TRBD2. Per the germline V gene, CDR1 is SGHRS and CDR2 is YFSETQ. The J segment lost 3 bases and the V segment lost 4 bases, leaving 5 bases of the junction unmatched. This CDR3 is 15 amino acids long. CDR3 nucleotides: TGCGCCAGCAGCGCGACTAGCGGGAGCTACTACGAGCAGTACTTC. Its protein is CASSATSGSYYEQYF. The full variable domain, with the rest looked up from reference TRBV5-1 and TRBJ2-7, is KAGVTQTPRYLIKTRGQQVTLSCSPISGHRSVSWYQQTPGQGLQFLFEYFSETQRNKGNFPGRFSGRQFSNSRSEMNVSTLELGDSALYLCASSATSGSYYEQYFGPGTRLTVT.

The chain carries TRBV9 and TRBJ2-3; TRBD2 aligns across 8 bases. The CDR3 loop spans 12 amino acids. Trimming took 1 base from V and 10 from J; bases not matched to a gene: 2. Germline V gene lookup returns CDR1 SGDLS and CDR2 YYNGEE. The CDR3 bases are TGTGCCAGCAGCGTACTTAGCGGGGCGCAGTATTTT. It is translated as CASSVLSGAQYF.

This chain connects TRBV6-6 to TRBJ2-2, with 9 bases matching TRBD2. The V and J ends lost 1 base and 6 bases, in that order; junction bases with no gene match: 6. The CDR3 has 16 amino acids. Germline V CDR1 and CDR2: MNHNY, SVGAGI (reference sequence). CDR3 DNA: TGTGCCAGCAGTTACTTCGTAGCGGGGGACTCCGGGGAGCTGTTTTTT. Translated, it gives CASSYFVAGDSGELFF.

The chain has TRBV5-1 and TRBJ2-7; 7 bases match TRBD1. CDR1 SGHRS and CDR2 YFSETQ come from the germline V gene. Trimming at V came to 5 bases and at J to 4 bases, leaving 6 bases not matched to a gene. The CDR3 runs 13 residues. The CDR3 DNA reads TGCGCCAGCAGTCAAGACAGGGAATACGAGCAGTACTTC. It yields the protein CASSQDREYEQYF.

The V gene is TRBV6-6, the J gene TRBJ1-1, with TRBD1 as a possible D gene (6 bases). Trimming shortened V by 7 bases and J by 6 bases, and 15 bases separated the two germline ends. The CDR3 totals 13 residues. CDR1 MNHNY and CDR2 SVGAGI come from the germline V gene (reference sequence). The CDR3 reads CASTSPRGPEAFF. The CDR3 DNA follows: TGTGCCAGCACCTCACCCAGGGGCCCTGAAGCTTTCTTT.

The V and J genes are TRBV7-2 and TRBJ1-1, with no clear D. This CDR3 is built from 16 residues. V lost 4 bases and J 4 bases, leaving 19 bases between the germline ends. Germline V CDR1 and CDR2: SGHTA, FQGNSA. CDR3 sequence: CASSSPSGIMGTEAFF. In DNA form, the CDR3 reads TGTGCCAGCAGCTCCCCCAGCGGGATAATGGGCACTGAAGCTTTCTTT.

The chain employs TRBV27 and TRBJ2-5; D perhaps matches TRBD1 (7 bases). The last part of the DNA fits TRBJ2-7 better; the J call may be wrong. This CDR3 is 13 amino acids long. Germline values: CDR1 MNHEY, CDR2 SMNVEV (reference sequence). The CDR3 spells CASSFQGGYEQYF. The CDR3 nucleotides read TGTGCCAGCAGTTTCCAGGGGGGCTACGAGCAGTACTTC.